This T cell receptor (beta chain) came from a study of post-analysis software for immune sequencing data. The wider study: Clinical courses comprised relapsing-remitting, secondary progressive and progressive-relapsing multiple sclerosis. General study findings and limits: Four to six TRBV segments appeared more often in patients than in controls, and TRBV5-6, TRBV5-1 and TRBV20-1 were among these. Analysis by F measure revealed that same-batch samples clustered strongly together. Controls had significantly higher normalized Chao1 diversity than multiple sclerosis patients.

On this clonotype: As yet, its antigen is unknown.

Unique molecular identifiers were carried by the TCR beta cDNA libraries. About 540,000 cDNA molecules were obtained from roughly 1 to 10 million T cells. Via MiXCR, TCRdb re-called the PCR reads, giving one row per CDR3 protein. The table shows hundreds of thousands of distinct CDR3 sequences, with 55% to 60% occurring only once. The germline V gene has CDR1 DFQATT and CDR2 SNEGSKA (reference sequence). The CDR3 consists of 15 residues. The ends lost 1 base at V and 4 bases at J; junction bases unmatched: 5. The origin of this receptor is a girl aged 2-10 years with multiple sclerosis. Specimen: blood. This chain connects TRBV20-1 to TRBJ2-1, with TRBD2 matching 9 bases. The CDR3 bases are TGCAGTGCTAGAGCTGGGCTAGCGGGATACAATGAGCAGTTCTTC. It encodes CSARAGLAGYNEQFF.